This TCR beta chain was observed in a study of blood T cell repertoires in COVID-19. As for the study in general: Samples representing acute and convalescent COVID-19 were sourced from the United States, Italy and Spain. Nucleic acid was either cDNA or gDNA, and it came from T cells, B-cell-depleted T cells, or PBMCs.

CDR1 and CDR2 from the germline V gene are SGHTA and FQGNSA. The CDR3 is 17 amino acids. Trimming removed 1 base from V and 0 bases from J; junction bases left unmatched: 5. In the authors' workflow: Nucleated cell number was recorded as an estimate derived from reference gene primer amplification. Some clones are missing from TCRdb's copy, which holds only in-frame ones; the method was immunoSEQ multiplex PCR. The V and J calls and clone size were taken over from that table, and D and trimming were inferred from the DNA. The table lists approximately 50,000 clones, approximately 84% of them singletons. This clone showed up just a few times.

The gene calls are TRBV7-2 and TRBJ2-1; 8 bases agree with TRBD2. The specimen sequenced was peripheral blood. The sequence derives from a man in his 70s with active COVID-19. CDR3 DNA sequence: TGTGCCAGCAGCTTAGGGGGGCTAGCGGGCTCCTACAATGAGCAGTTCTTC. It specifies CASSLGGLAGSYNEQFF. Drawing the rest from reference TRBV7-2 and TRBJ2-1, the complete variable domain is GAGVSQSPSNKVTEKGKDVELRCDPISGHTALYWYRQSLGQGLEFLIYFQGNSAPDKSGLPSDRFSAERTGGSVSTLTIQRTQQEDSAVYLCASSLGGLAGSYNEQFFGPGTRLTVL.